These 16 T cell receptor beta chains were sequenced from one sample in a study of shared clonotypes between healthy human individuals. Sequenced by immunoSEQ multiplex PCR; TCRdb stores in-frame clones only, minus some. Altogether roughly 2.1 million clones are present, 85% to 95% being singletons, with the ten largest covering around 1.7%. Naivety among CD8 cells was defined by CD45RO negativity and positive CCR7 selection, thereby excluding terminally differentiated effector memory CD45RA+ cells. The sequenced sample consisted of naive CD8+ T cells from PBMCs. The receptors stem from a young man in good health. Some clones in this sample may be carry-over from other donors' samples.

About this clone: The identical CDR3 is also encoded by other nucleotide sequences in the sample. This chain joins TRBV7-3 and TRBJ2-1, with 7 positions matching TRBD2. Germline trimming cut 3 bases from V and 4 bases from J; bases unmatched to any gene: 3. Germline V CDR1 and CDR2: SGHTA, FQGTGA. This CDR3 is 14 amino acids long. The CDR3 region is CASSFGGSYNEQFF. The DNA for the CDR3 is TGTGCCAGCAGCTTTGGCGGGAGTTACAATGAGCAGTTCTTC.

This clone was recorded once. The V gene is TRBV5-6, the J gene TRBJ1-4; D gene uncertain. This CDR3 is 15 amino acids long. Germline CDR1 SGHDT, CDR2 YYEEEE. V lost 4 bases, J lost 5 bases, and 15 bases lay in between. The CDR3 is CASSGYTTVNEKLFF. CDR3 coding DNA: TGTGCCAGCAGCGGTTACACAACGGTGAATGAAAAACTGTTTTTT.

The V and J genes are TRBV29-1 and TRBJ1-1; D may be TRBD1 (5 bases). The CDR3 consists of 15 residues. V gave up 1 base and J gave up 2 bases, with 14 bases separating them. Germline CDR1 is SQVTM and CDR2 is ANQGSEA. The CDR3 DNA reads as TGCAGCGTTGAAGGGTCTGGGGGTTTCAACACTGAAGCTTTCTTT. Translation gives CSVEGSGGFNTEAFF. Variable domain in full (rest from reference TRBV29-1 and TRBJ1-1): SAVISQKPSRDICQRGTSLTIQCQVDSQVTMMFWYRQQPGQSLTLIATANQGSEATYESGFVIDKFPISRPNLTFSTLTVSNMSPEDSSIYLCSVEGSGGFNTEAFFGQGTRLTVV.

The gene calls are TRBV9 and TRBJ2-7; TRBD2 matches 10 bases. This CDR3 region has 16 residues. Germline V gene lookup returns CDR1 SGDLS and CDR2 YYNGEE. V was clipped by 1 base and J by 2 bases; unmatched bases: 6. The CDR3 loop reads CASSVSPSGSTYEQYF. CDR3 nucleotide sequence: TGTGCCAGCAGCGTAAGCCCTAGCGGGAGTACCTACGAGCAGTACTTC. The complete variable domain, with remaining parts taken from reference TRBV9 and TRBJ2-7, reads DSGVTQTPKHLITATGQRVTLRCSPRSGDLSVYWYQQSLDQGLQFLIQYYNGEERAKGNILERFSAQQFPDLHSELNLSSLELGDSALYFCASSVSPSGSTYEQYFGPGTRLTVT.

This chain joins TRBV29-1 and TRBJ2-1; D may be TRBD1 (5 bases). With 7 bases removed from V and 0 bases from J, the gap between germline ends came to 13 bases. Looked up from germline, CDR1 is SQVTM and CDR2 is ANQGSEA. This CDR3 is 14 amino acids long. CDR3 in amino acids: CSDFTGASYNEQFF. CDR3 DNA sequence: TGCAGCGACTTTACAGGAGCCTCCTACAATGAGCAGTTCTTC.

V and J are TRBV27 and TRBJ2-1; D gene uncertain. V was cut by 3 bases and J by 6 bases, with 15 bases left in between. The CDR3 has 15 residues. Germline V gene data show CDR1 as MNHEY and CDR2 as SMNVEV (reference sequence). The CDR3 DNA reads TGTGCCAGCAGTTTTGTAGCCCCAATCGCCAATGAGCAGTTCTTC. The encoded protein is CASSFVAPIANEQFF.

This clone was recorded a few times. The chain combines TRBV9 with TRBJ2-7; TRBD2 matches 8 bases. CDR1 is SGDLS, CDR2 YYNGEE, per germline. The CDR3 extends over 14 amino acids. The ends lost 4 bases at V and 6 bases at J; junction bases unmatched: 9. CDR3 nucleotides: TGTGCCAGCAGCTACACCGGGGGGGCACGCGAGCAGTACTTC. Translation gives CASSYTGGAREQYF.

This rearrangement joins TRBV6-1 to TRBJ2-7, with unresolved D. The CDR3 covers 10 residues. The germline gives CDR1 MNHNS, CDR2 SASEGT. Trimming removed 11 bases from V and 3 bases from J, with 8 bases in between. CDR3 sequence (DNA): TGTGCCGTAAGCAGCTACGAGCAGTACTTC. Amino acids: CAVSSYEQYF.

The chain carries TRBV19 and TRBJ1-2; 11 positions agree with TRBD1. The V segment lost 6 bases and the J segment 4 bases; nucleotides outside the gene matches: 7. The CDR3 length is 15 residues. Germline V CDR1 and CDR2: LNHDA, SQIVND (reference sequence). CDR3 amino acids: CASRGQGAFFYGYTF. CDR3 bases: TGTGCCAGTAGAGGACAGGGGGCCTTTTTCTATGGCTACACCTTC.

The chain is built from TRBV30 and TRBJ1-2, with D possibly TRBD1 on 5 matching bases. This CDR3 is 17 amino acids long. Per germline, CDR1 GTSNPN and CDR2 SVGIG (reference sequence). Trimming removed 4 bases at V and 4 bases at J, with 25 bases between. CDR3 bases: TGTGCCTGGACCCCGGAACAGGCCGTCGTCACCTTCTATGGCTACACCTTC. Its protein product is CAWTPEQAVVTFYGYTF.

Concerning this clone: Other DNA sequences in the sample encode the same CDR3. This chain connects TRBV27 to TRBJ1-1; weak D call: TRBD1 (5 bases). Trimming cost V 2 bases and J 2 bases, with 9 bases left between them. This CDR3 region has 14 residues. The germline V gene has CDR1 MNHEY and CDR2 SMNVEV (reference sequence). For the CDR3, the DNA is TGTGCCAGCAGTTTACTCGGGGGAAACACTGAAGCTTTCTTT. Amino acid sequence: CASSLLGGNTEAFF.

The chain has TRBV27 and TRBJ2-3, with 10 bases lining up with TRBD2. Trimming took 5 bases from V and 4 from J; bases not matched to a gene: 6. The germline CDR1 and CDR2 sequences are MNHEY and SMNVEV (reference sequence). There are 15 residues in the CDR3. CDR3 sequence: CASSRSGRAPDTQYF. Here the CDR3 DNA reads TGTGCCAGCAGTCGAAGCGGGAGGGCCCCAGATACGCAGTATTTT.

This chain uses TRBV27 with TRBJ2-7; 9 bases are a match to TRBD2. V was pared by 6 bases and J by 4 bases, with 10 bases of the junction left unmatched. From germline, CDR1 is MNHEY and CDR2 SMNVEV (reference sequence). This CDR3 has 15 residues. In DNA form, the CDR3 reads TGTGCCAGCAGACTCGTTAGCGGGAGTTTTTACGAGCAGTACTTC. Translation: CASRLVSGSFYEQYF.

As concerns this clone: Other DNA sequences in this sample translate to the same CDR3. Here the CDR3 reads CASSLEVSTGELFF. As DNA, the CDR3 is TGTGCCAGCAGCTTAGAGGTCTCCACCGGGGAGCTGTTTTTT. This chain connects TRBV7-9 to TRBJ2-2; D ambiguous. This CDR3 is built from 14 residues. V gave up 1 base and J gave up 4 bases, with 7 bases separating them. Germline assignment: CDR1 SEHNR and CDR2 FQNEAQ (reference sequence). The variable domain in full, completed from reference TRBV7-9 and TRBJ2-2, reads DTGVSQNPRHKITKRGQNVTFRCDPISEHNRLYWYRQTLGQGPEFLTYFQNEAQLEKSRLLSDRFSAERPKGSFSTLEIQRTEQGDSAMYLCASSLEVSTGELFFGEGSRLTVL.

The CDR3 protein is CAITPSGDYGYTF. CDR3 sequence (DNA): TGTGCCATCACCCCATCGGGGGACTATGGCTACACCTTC. The chain couples TRBV10-3 to TRBJ1-2; the D gene is possibly TRBD1 (5 bases). The germline V gene encodes CDR1 ENHRY and CDR2 SYGVKD. The ends were cut back, 7 bases at V and 3 bases at J, with 12 bases in the middle. The CDR3 spans 13 residues.

The chain has TRBV10-3 and TRBJ2-2; D not resolved. Trimming stripped 7 bases from V and 3 bases from J, with 6 bases between. Germline CDR1 is ENHRY and CDR2 is SYGVKD. The CDR3 length is 12 residues. The CDR3 coding sequence is TGTGCCATCAAATCGGACACCGGGGAGCTGTTTTTT. The encoded protein is CAIKSDTGELFF.